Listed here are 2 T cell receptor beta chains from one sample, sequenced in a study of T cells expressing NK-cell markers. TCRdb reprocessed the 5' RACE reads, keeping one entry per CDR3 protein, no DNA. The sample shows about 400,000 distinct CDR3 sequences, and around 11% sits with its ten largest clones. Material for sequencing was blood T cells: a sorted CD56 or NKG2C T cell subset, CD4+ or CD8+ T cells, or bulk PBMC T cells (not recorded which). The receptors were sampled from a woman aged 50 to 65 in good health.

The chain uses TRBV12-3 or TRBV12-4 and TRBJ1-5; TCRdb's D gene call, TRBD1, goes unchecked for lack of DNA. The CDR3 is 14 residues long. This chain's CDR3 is CASSMDRADQPQHF.

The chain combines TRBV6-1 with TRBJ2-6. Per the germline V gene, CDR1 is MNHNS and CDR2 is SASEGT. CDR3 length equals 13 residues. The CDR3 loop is CASLKSGANVLTF.